This T cell receptor beta chain was sequenced during a study of T cell responses to AZD1222 COVID-19 vaccine. The study's findings and limits: A rise in Spike-specific TCR breadth and depth followed two AZD1222 doses. Baseline serology detected seropositivity in only a handful of AZD1222 recipients.

In regard to this clone: What it recognizes is unknown.

Assay used: immunoSEQ multiplex PCR; TCRdb lists only in-frame clones, some missing. The sample yields about 170,000 clones, about 85% seen once. CDR1 is MDHEN and CDR2 is SYDVKM in the germline V gene. The V and J ends lost 6 bases and 5 bases respectively, with 13 bases between them. This CDR3 has 13 amino acids. The specimen comprised peripheral blood, sampled on day 0 of AZD1222 vaccination. The receptor's source is an adult in good health. J is TRBJ1-2 and V is TRBV28; D perhaps matches TRBD1 (5 bases). This CDR3 reads CASSIPPGYGYTF. In nucleotides, the CDR3 is TGTGCCAGCAGCATTCCCCCAGGGTATGGCTACACCTTC.